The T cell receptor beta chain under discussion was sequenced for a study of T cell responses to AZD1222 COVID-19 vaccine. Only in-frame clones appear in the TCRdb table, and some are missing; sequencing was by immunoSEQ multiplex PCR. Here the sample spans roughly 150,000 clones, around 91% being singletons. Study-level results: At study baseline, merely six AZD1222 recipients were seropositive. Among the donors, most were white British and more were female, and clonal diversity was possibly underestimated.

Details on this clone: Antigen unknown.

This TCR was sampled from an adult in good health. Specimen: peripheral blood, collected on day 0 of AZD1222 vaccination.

CDR3 sequence: CASSQDPPRGVETQYF. For the CDR3, the DNA is TGTGCCAGCAGCCAAGACCCGCCTCGAGGGGTAGAGACCCAGTACTTC. The chain joins TRBV3-1 (or the pseudogene TRBV3-2) to TRBJ2-5; TRBD1 or TRBD2 may be the D gene (5 bases each). The CDR3 runs 16 residues. CDR1 is LGHDT and CDR2 is YNNKEL in the germline V gene (reference sequence). Trimming cost V 0 bases and J 4 bases, with 15 bases left between them.